The present TCR beta chain was sequenced within a study of T cell responses to AZD1222 COVID-19 vaccine. Whole-study results and caveats: White British donors predominated, females outnumbered males, and clonal diversity was possibly underestimated. Unmutated variant regions are reportedly targeted by nearly half of spike-specific TCRs. Of the AZD1222 recipients, only six or seven were seropositive at baseline.

The data were produced by immunoSEQ multiplex PCR, yet TCRdb's version contains in-frame clones alone and is incomplete. The table lists 100,000 to 150,000 clones, more than 90% of them singletons. Concerning this clone: The target antigen is unknown.

CDR1 LGHDT and CDR2 YNNKEL come from the germline V gene (reference sequence). The CDR3 spans 14 residues. Trimming removed 5 bases from V and 5 bases from J, with 15 bases in between. The specimen comprised peripheral blood, sampled on day 0 of AZD1222 vaccination. The receptor was isolated from an adult in good health. The V gene is TRBV3-1 (or the pseudogene TRBV3-2), the J gene TRBJ2-5; the D gene could be TRBD1 or TRBD2 (6 bases each). The CDR3, as DNA: TGTGCCAGCAGCTCTACTAGCAGGGGTGAGACCCAGTACTTC. Its translation is CASSSTSRGETQYF.